The clone carrying this T cell receptor (beta chain) was counted once. The CDR3 totals 17 residues. The germline V gene encodes CDR1 LNHNV and CDR2 YYDKDF (reference sequence). The junction had 3 bases not matched to a gene; V was cut back by 1 base and J by 0 bases. Following extraction, RNA underwent reverse transcription to cDNA, which served as the sequencing template. Some clones are missing from TCRdb's copy, which holds only in-frame ones; the method was immunoSEQ multiplex PCR. Of 220,000 or so clones detected, 50% to 70% appear once; the ten largest clones hold approximately 0.45%. This sample was included in a study of CD8+ T cells in alopecia areata. In the study overall: Oral tofacitinib, 5 to 10 mg twice daily, was given in an open-label trial.

The chain has TRBV15 and TRBJ1-6; 7 nucleotides match TRBD1. The receptor was derived from a human donor with alopecia areata. This sample comprised CD4+ T cells sorted from blood, obtained at week 0. The CDR3 DNA sequence: TGTGCCACCAGCAGAGGGGACAGCGGCTCCTATAATTCACCCCTCCACTTT. Protein product: CATSRGDSGSYNSPLHF.